A selection of T cell receptor beta chains follows, all from one sample in a study of radiotherapy plus CTLA-4 blockade in lung cancer. The data were produced by immunoSEQ multiplex PCR, yet TCRdb's version contains in-frame clones alone and is incomplete. The sample contains more than 95,000 clones, approximately 80% of which appear only once. The starting material was peripheral blood, obtained from a patient treated with radiotherapy plus ipilimumab. These receptors all come from a human donor with non-small cell lung cancer who had a partial response to radiotherapy plus ipilimumab. CDR3s leave out the opening cysteine and the closing phenylalanine or tryptophan. The size of a clone is reported for some rows only, either as once, few or many, or as a class for expanded clones.

TRBJ1-4 | few | TRBV5-1 | ASSEGQPNEKLF
TRBJ2-7 | . | TRBV27 | ASSWVVGLAGSYEQY
TRBJ2-1 | . | TRBV9 | ASSARDRGNNEQF
TRBJ2-7 | once | TRBV28 | ASSRPDILRGQY
TRBJ2-4 | . | TRBV2 | ASSNSRGLNIQY
TRBJ2-3 | . | TRBV9 | ASSVAGGRTDTQY
TRBJ1-1 | few | TRBV6-1 | ASSARQGRDTEAF
TRBJ1-5 | . | TRBV5-6 | ASSESGAEQPQH
TRBJ1-1 | . | TRBV2 | ASSPTGWGTEAF
TRBJ1-6 | once | TRBV6-6 | ASPGSGSVRNSPLH
TRBJ2-5 | . | TRBV5-1 | ASSLGRGQETQY
TRBJ2-1 | . | TRBV7-9 | ASIRNRGNEQF
TRBJ2-6 | . | TRBV5-6 | ASSFAGGANVLT
TRBJ1-1 | . | TRBV7-3 | ASSPPGQTEAF
TRBJ2-1 | . | TRBV7-2 | ASSLAGTGAYNEQF
TRBJ2-7 | . | TRBV2 | ASSKTSVTV
TRBJ1-1 | . | TRBV5-6 | ASSLGAGRTEAF
TRBJ1-5 | few | TRBV6-5 | ASSWGQGNQPQH